This T cell receptor (beta chain) emerged from a study of patients and donors after allogeneic stem cell transplantation. MiXCR, run by TCRdb on the RT-PCR reads, gives a single entry per CDR3 protein. The sample lists about 960,000 distinct CDR3 sequences; about a sixth were seen once. The CDR3 loop spans 14 amino acids. The germline V gene encodes CDR1 SGDLS and CDR2 YYNGEE. V lost 5 bases and J lost 4; bases outside the gene matches: 8. Sequenced material: blood, either unsorted or a sorted T cell fraction (not recorded which). This receptor was taken from a human donor who was either an allogeneic HSCT recipient or a stem cell or donor lymphocyte infusion donor (not recorded which). It is not recorded whose cells these are; they may come from a transplant donor. This sequence joins TRBV9 and TRBJ2-5; TRBD2 matches at 7 bases. CDR3 sequence reads: CASSDGGEGETQYF. CDR3 nucleotides: TGTGCCAGCAGTGATGGGGGGGAAGGAGAGACCCAGTACTTC.